A single sample is the source of the 11 T cell receptor beta chains below, sequenced in a study of cytomegalovirus exposure and HLA in healthy donors. The PCR contained 60 Vbeta and 13 Jbeta primers. The repertoire was sequenced with immunoSEQ multiplex PCR; TCRdb's copy has only in-frame clones and lacks some. The sample yields 120,000 or so clones, approximately 75% seen once. The specimen sequenced was PBMCs. The receptors were gathered from a woman aged 45-59 years in good health and CMV-seronegative.

The chain recombines TRBV25-1 with TRBJ1-2; unclear D gene. The CDR3 totals 13 residues. The V end lost 5 bases, the J end lost 3 bases, and 10 bases lay between the germline ends. Germline V gene data show CDR1 as MGHDK and CDR2 as SYGVNS. The CDR3 reads CASSLLLYYGYTF. DNA of the CDR3: TGTGCCAGCAGTCTCTTACTGTACTATGGCTACACCTTC.

CDR3 sequence reads: CASSRKGLAGGPYYEQYF. The CDR3, as DNA: TGTGCCAGCAGTCGAAAAGGACTAGCGGGAGGACCGTACTACGAGCAGTACTTC. V usage is TRBV27 and J usage is TRBJ2-7; 14 nucleotides match TRBD2. The CDR3 has 18 amino acids. Germline trimming cut 5 bases from V and 3 bases from J; bases unmatched to any gene: 12. The germline CDR1 and CDR2 sequences are MNHEY and SMNVEV (reference sequence).

This rearrangement joins TRBV7-2 to TRBJ2-1; no clear D. This CDR3 has 16 residues. Germline V lookup: CDR1 SGHTA, CDR2 FQGNSA. V was shortened by 0 bases and J by 0 bases, with 9 bases between the two germline ends. CDR3 in DNA: TGTGCCAGCAGCTTAGCGAGAGCTAGCTCCTACAATGAGCAGTTCTTC. Translation gives CASSLARASSYNEQFF. Complete variable domain (other parts from reference TRBV7-2 and TRBJ2-1): GAGVSQSPSNKVTEKGKDVELRCDPISGHTALYWYRQSLGQGLEFLIYFQGNSAPDKSGLPSDRFSAERTGGSVSTLTIQRTQQEDSAVYLCASSLARASSYNEQFFGPGTRLTVL.

The chain has TRBV30 and TRBJ1-3; tentatively, D is TRBD1 (5 bases). CDR3 size: 12 residues. Germline values: CDR1 GTSNPN, CDR2 SVGIG (reference sequence). V was cut by 7 bases and J by 0 bases, with 7 bases left in between. CDR3 in DNA: TGTGCCTTTGACAGCTCTGGAAACACCATATATTTT. This gives the protein CAFDSSGNTIYF. Full variable domain (outside the CDR3, taken from reference TRBV30 and TRBJ1-3): SQTIHQWPATLVQPVGSPLSLECTVEGTSNPNLYWYRQAAGRGLQLLFYSVGIGQISSEVPQNLSASRPQDRQFILSSKKLLLSDSGFYLCAFDSSGNTIYFGEGSWLTVV.

This rearrangement joins TRBV19 to TRBJ2-3; 9 bases fit TRBD2. The trim removed 3 bases at V and 4 bases at J, leaving 5 bases unmatched. This CDR3 is built from 15 residues. The germline V gene encodes CDR1 LNHDA and CDR2 SQIVND (reference sequence). In nucleotides, the CDR3 is TGTGCCAGTAGTATTTTGGCGGGAGGGCCAGATACGCAGTATTTT. Protein sequence: CASSILAGGPDTQYF.

In the case of this clone: One end of the junction is discordant with germline, which a read error may explain. The chain uses TRBV7-2 and TRBJ2-1, with 8 bases aligning to TRBD2. The germline V gene has CDR1 SGHTA and CDR2 FQGNSA. CDR3 size: 14 residues. CDR3 sequence: CASSLDLGTRAPLF. DNA of the CDR3: TGTGCCAGCAGCTTAGACTTAGGGACTAGAGCCCCCCTCTTC.

This chain joins TRBV7-9 and TRBJ1-1; D is possibly TRBD1 (5 bases). The germline V gene encodes CDR1 SEHNR and CDR2 FQNEAQ (reference sequence). The length of the CDR3 is 13 residues. V was pared by 5 bases and J by 4 bases, with 11 bases between. CDR3 bases: TGTGCCAGCAGCCCCCCGGGGGTCACTGAAGCTTTCTTT. Protein sequence: CASSPPGVTEAFF.

V is TRBV7-2 and J is TRBJ2-7; 8 bases map to TRBD2. The CDR3 consists of 14 residues. Germline CDR1 reads SGHTA; CDR2 reads FQGNSA. The junction had 9 bases not matched to a gene; V was cut back by 5 bases and J by 6 bases. The CDR3 DNA reads TGTGCCAGCAGCGGGGGGACTAGAAATGGCGAGCAGTACTTC. Its protein is CASSGGTRNGEQYF.

CDR3 in amino acids: CASSQIEGYEQYF. The CDR3 region has the DNA TGCGCCAGCAGCCAAATAGAGGGCTACGAGCAGTACTTC. The J gene is TRBJ2-7, the V gene TRBV4-3; D is perhaps TRBD2 (5 bases). Trimming cost V 2 bases and J 3 bases, with 8 bases left between them. Germline CDR1 and CDR2: LGHNA and YSLEER. The CDR3 sequence is 13 residues long.

This clone was seen just once. This chain connects TRBV15 to TRBJ1-4; TRBD1 matches at 9 bases. Germline V CDR1 and CDR2: LNHNV, YYDKDF (reference sequence). Trimming cost V 9 bases and J 1 base; bases outside gene matches: 6. The CDR3 totals 15 residues. CDR3 region: CATRQGVGTNEKLFF. CDR3 DNA: TGTGCCACGCGACAGGGGGTAGGAACTAATGAAAAACTGTTTTTT.

The V and J genes are TRBV4-2 and TRBJ1-1; the D is unclear. Trimming took off 0 bases at V and 5 bases at J, with 7 bases between the two ends. The germline CDR1 and CDR2 sequences are LGHNA and YNFKEQ. The CDR3 totals 13 residues. The chain's CDR3 is CASSQDAGTEAFF. Here the CDR3 DNA reads TGTGCCAGCAGCCAAGACGCGGGAACTGAAGCTTTCTTT.